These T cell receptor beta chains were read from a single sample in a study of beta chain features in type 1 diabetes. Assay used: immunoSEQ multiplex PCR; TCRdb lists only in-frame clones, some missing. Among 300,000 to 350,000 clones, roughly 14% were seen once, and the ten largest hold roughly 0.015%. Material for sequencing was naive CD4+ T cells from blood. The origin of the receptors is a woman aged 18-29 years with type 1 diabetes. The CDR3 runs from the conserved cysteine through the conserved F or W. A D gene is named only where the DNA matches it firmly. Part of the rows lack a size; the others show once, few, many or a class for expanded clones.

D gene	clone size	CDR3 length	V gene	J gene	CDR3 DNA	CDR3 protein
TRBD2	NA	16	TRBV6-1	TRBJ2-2	TGTGCCAGCAGTGAAAAGAGCGGGAGGGCCACCGGGGAGCTGTTTTTT	CASSEKSGRATGELFF
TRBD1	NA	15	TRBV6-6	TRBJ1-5	TGTGCCAGCAGTTACGTGGGACAGGGGAATCAGCCCCAGCATTTT	CASSYVGQGNQPQHF
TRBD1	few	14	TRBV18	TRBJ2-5	TGTGCCAGCTCACCACGGACAGGGACAGAGACCCAGTACTTC	CASSPRTGTETQYF
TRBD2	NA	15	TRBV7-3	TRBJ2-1	TGTGCCAGCAGCTCTCCGGGACTAGCGGACAATGAGCAGTTCTTC	CASSSPGLADNEQFF
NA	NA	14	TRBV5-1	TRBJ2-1	TGCGCCAGCAGCTTGGGGGGACTTTACAATGAGCAGTTCTTC	CASSLGGLYNEQFF
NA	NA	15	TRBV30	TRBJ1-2	TGTGCCTGGAGTGTACTGGGCGGGATGAATTATGGCTACACCTTC	CAWSVLGGMNYGYTF
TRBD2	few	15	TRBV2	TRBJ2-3	TGTGCCAGCACAAGGAGGGCTAGCGGGACAGATACGCAGTATTTT	CASTRRASGTDTQYF
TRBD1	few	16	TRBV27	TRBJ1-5	TGTGCCAGCAGTTTAGGGACAGGATATAGCAATCAGCCCCAGCATTTT	CASSLGTGYSNQPQHF
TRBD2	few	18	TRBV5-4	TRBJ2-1	TGTGCCAGCAGCCCGGGGCGACTAGCGGGAGGGCCCAACAATGAGCAGTTCTTC	CASSPGRLAGGPNNEQFF
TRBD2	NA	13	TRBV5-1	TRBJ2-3	TGCGCCAGCAGCTGGCGGGAGCCAGATACGCAGTATTTT	CASSWREPDTQYF